This is a list of T cell receptor beta chains from one sample in a study of CD8 T cells in ankylosing spondylitis. TCRdb re-called the 5' RACE reads through MiXCR, storing one row per CDR3 protein. Seen here are 250,000 to 300,000 distinct CDR3 sequences, around 19% observed once, and the top ten hold roughly 8.3%. Sequenced sample: blood, either unsorted or a sorted T cell fraction (not recorded which). Receptors originate from a male donor with ankylosing spondylitis or in good health (not recorded which). CDR3s include the opening cysteine and the closing phenylalanine or tryptophan. A D gene is named only where the DNA matches it firmly. Size tells how often a clone was seen (once, few, many) or the class of an expanded clone, and some rows leave it out.

clone size	D gene	J gene	V gene	CDR3 protein	CDR3 DNA
many	TRBD2	TRBJ2-3	TRBV20-1	CSVNSGGAADTQYF	TGCAGTGTAAATAGCGGGGGGGCGGCAGATACGCAGTATTTT
NA	NA	TRBJ1-1	TRBV5-1	CASSLGAATEAFF	TGCGCCAGCAGCTTGGGGGCGGCCACTGAAGCTTTCTTT
few	NA	TRBJ2-5	TRBV5-1	CASSLVGSELETQYF	TGCGCCAGCAGCTTGGTGGGGAGCGAGTTGGAGACCCAGTACTTC
NA	NA	TRBJ1-3	TRBV6-5	CASSLTGNSGNTIYF	TGTGCCAGCAGTTTAACAGGGAACTCTGGAAACACCATATATTTT
NA	NA	TRBJ2-2	TRBV20-1	CSAPNSERSTGELFF	TGCAGTGCTCCCAATAGCGAGAGATCCACCGGGGAGCTGTTTTTT
few	NA	TRBJ1-5	TRBV30	CAWSEGPVQPQHF	TGTGCCTGGAGTGAGGGGCCGGTTCAGCCCCAGCATTTT
once	NA	TRBJ1-1	TRBV11-2	CASRNTGRLNTEAFF	TGTGCCAGCAGGAATACGGGACGCCTGAACACTGAAGCTTTCTTT
once	TRBD2	TRBJ2-5	TRBV14	CASSFILAGRQETQYF	TGTGCCAGCAGCTTCATACTAGCGGGACGCCAAGAGACCCAGTACTTC
many	NA	TRBJ2-2	TRBV11-2	CASSQGGTLNTGELFF	TGTGCCAGCAGCCAAGGGGGGACGCTTAACACCGGGGAGCTGTTTTTT
many	NA	TRBJ1-5	TRBV20-1	CTTGTGNQPQHF	TGCACCACTGGGACTGGAAATCAGCCCCAGCATTTT
NA	NA	TRBJ1-5	TRBV20-1	CSAFVGSSNQPQHF	TGCAGTGCTTTTGTGGGCTCTAGCAATCAGCCCCAGCATTTT
NA	NA	TRBJ2-1	TRBV5-1	CASSPALSSGNEQFF	TGCGCCAGCAGCCCAGCCTTGTCCTCAGGTAATGAGCAGTTCTTC
few	NA	TRBJ2-2	TRBV29-1	CSARGTRADTGELFF	TGCAGCGCGAGGGGGACCCGGGCCGACACCGGGGAGCTGTTTTTT
few	TRBD1	TRBJ1-4	TRBV28	CASSLRRQGSEKLFF	TGTGCCAGCAGTCTCCGACGACAGGGGAGTGAAAAACTGTTTTTT
NA	TRBD1	TRBJ2-1	TRBV12-3/TRBV12-4	CASSPDRVNNNEQFF	TGTGCCAGCAGTCCCGACAGGGTTAACAACAATGAGCAGTTCTTC
many	TRBD2	TRBJ2-2	TRBV5-1	CASSLALAGTGELFF	TGCGCCAGCAGCCTAGCACTAGCGGGCACCGGGGAGCTGTTTTTT
many	NA	TRBJ1-3	TRBV12-3/TRBV12-4	CASSPLNSGNTIYF	TGTGCCAGCAGTCCCCTAAACTCTGGAAACACCATATATTTT
few	NA	TRBJ2-3	TRBV15	CATSRSRLTATSTDTQYF	TGTGCCACCAGCAGATCAAGATTGACTGCGACTAGCACAGATACGCAGTATTTT
NA	NA	TRBJ2-2	TRBV15	CATSRERGSPLGELFF	TGTGCCACCAGCAGAGAACGTGGCTCCCCTTTGGGGGAGCTGTTTTTT
many	NA	TRBJ1-1	TRBV4-1	CASSQEMGTTEAFF	TGCGCCAGCAGCCAAGAAATGGGGACCACTGAAGCTTTCTTT
few	TRBD2	TRBJ2-1	TRBV20-1	CSAREPGTSGNNEQFF	TGCAGTGCTAGAGAACCTGGGACTAGCGGAAACAATGAGCAGTTCTTC
few	TRBD1	TRBJ2-5	TRBV5-1	CASSSGQGDPETQYF	TGCGCCAGCAGCAGCGGACAGGGGGACCCGGAGACCCAGTACTTC
few	NA	TRBJ1-1	TRBV2	CASLPRDNTEAFF	TGTGCCAGCCTTCCTCGGGATAACACTGAAGCTTTCTTT
NA	TRBD2	TRBJ2-1	TRBV5-4	CASSLTSGGGSYNEQFF	TGTGCCAGCAGCTTGACTAGCGGGGGGGGCTCCTACAATGAGCAGTTCTTC
few	TRBD2	TRBJ2-3	TRBV11-2	CASSLRVTSGEVTDTQYF	TGTGCCAGCAGCTTAAGGGTGACTAGCGGGGAGGTCACAGATACGCAGTATTTT
NA	TRBD2	TRBJ2-5	TRBV5-1	CASGIAGGLKETQYF	TGCGCCAGCGGAATAGCGGGGGGGCTTAAAGAGACCCAGTACTTC
NA	TRBD1	TRBJ2-1	TRBV11-2	CASSFGRTGEQFF	TGTGCCAGCAGCTTTGGCCGGACAGGCGAGCAGTTCTTC
few	NA	TRBJ1-3	TRBV5-1	CASGPGQLYSGNTIYF	TGCGCCAGCGGTCCTGGGCAGCTTTACTCTGGAAACACCATATATTTT
few	NA	TRBJ2-5	TRBV7-2	CASSLRGGLETQYF	TGTGCCAGCAGCTTAAGGGGGGGACTAGAGACCCAGTACTTC
many	NA	TRBJ2-3	TRBV6-1	CASARSTDTQYF	TGTGCCAGCGCACGGAGCACAGATACGCAGTATTTT
NA	NA	TRBJ2-2	TRBV20-1	CSAGGRGATGELFF	TGCAGTGCCGGTGGCCGGGGGGCCACCGGGGAGCTGTTTTTT
NA	NA	TRBJ2-4	TRBV28	CASSPPLGRVNIQYF	TGTGCCAGCAGCCCCCCGCTAGGCAGAGTAAACATTCAGTACTTC